This T cell receptor beta chain was recovered during a study of technical replicates of blood from several donors. CDR1 is MNHEY, CDR2 SVGAGI, per germline. Trimming at V came to 5 bases and at J to 6 bases, leaving 5 bases not matched to a gene. This CDR3 is 14 amino acids long. Sequenced by immunoSEQ multiplex PCR; TCRdb stores in-frame clones only, minus some. Of tens of thousands of clones listed, 85% to 95% were seen once; the top ten hold 0.35% to 0.45%. The gene calls are TRBV6-5 and TRBJ1-4, with 8 bases fitting TRBD1. The source material was T cells isolated from PBMCs. This clonotype was obtained from a human donor in good health. DNA for the CDR3: TGTGCCAGCAGTCCCTCGACAGGGGATGAAAAACTGTTTTTT. Translating gives CASSPSTGDEKLFF.